The 17 T cell receptor beta chains listed next were all sequenced from one sample in a study of shared clonotypes between healthy human individuals. Profiling relied on immunoSEQ multiplex PCR, and the TCRdb table lists in-frame clones only, not all of them. Of more than 400,000 clones in the sample, roughly 80% were seen once. Sequencing was done on a sample of PBMCs. The receptors stem from a woman aged 40 to 50 in good health. Some clones in this sample may be carry-over from other donors' samples.

The chain joins TRBV30 to TRBJ2-5, with unresolved D. Germline V lookup: CDR1 GTSNPN, CDR2 SVGIG (reference sequence). V lost 2 bases and J lost 2, with 3 bases in between. The CDR3 has 11 amino acids. CDR3 DNA sequence: TGTGCCTGGAGTCAACAAGAGACCCAGTACTTC. Amino acid sequence: CAWSQQETQYF.

Points on this clone: This CDR3 is also generated by other DNA sequences in the sample. The CDR3 DNA reads TGTGCCAGCAGTTTAGGAGGGGGTCGCCAGCCCCAGCATTTT. Protein: CASSLGGGRQPQHF. The chain links TRBV28 to TRBJ1-5, with D maybe TRBD1 (6 bases). This CDR3 region has 14 residues. Germline V gene lookup returns CDR1 MDHEN and CDR2 SYDVKM. V shed 2 bases and J shed 7 bases, with 12 bases lying between them. The whole variable domain, filled in from reference TRBV28 and TRBJ1-5, reads DVKVTQSSRYLVKRTGEKVFLECVQDMDHENMFWYRQDPGLGLRLIYFSYDVKMKEKGDIPEGYSVSREKKERFSLILESASTNQTSMYLCASSLGGGRQPQHFGDGTRLSIL.

In the case of this clone: A read error is the likely source, as a far larger clone sits one nucleotide away. Other DNA sequences in this sample translate to the same CDR3. This chain links TRBV2 with TRBJ2-5; D remains ambiguous. The CDR3 has 12 amino acids. CDR1 is SNHLY, CDR2 FYNNEI, per germline. CDR3 sequence reads: CASSVQQETQYF. The CDR3 bases are TGTGCCAGCAGTGTGCAGCAAGAGACACAGTACTTC. Looking up the rest from reference TRBV2 and TRBJ2-5 gives the full variable domain: EPEVTQTPSHQVTQMGQEVILRCVPISNHLYFYWYRQILGQKVEFLVSFYNNEISEKSEIFDDQFSVERPDGSNFTLKIRSTKLEDSAMYFCASSVQQETQYFGPGTRLLVL.

The chain employs TRBV7-3 and TRBJ1-4, with D tentatively TRBD1 (5 bases). The V end was cut by 3 bases, the J end by 3 bases, with 5 bases between. The germline gives CDR1 SGHTA, CDR2 FQGTGA. The CDR3 sequence is 13 residues long. CDR3 in DNA: TGTGCCAGCAGCTTGACAGCTAATGAAAAACTGTTTTTT. This gives the protein CASSLTANEKLFF.

This rearrangement joins TRBV6-1 to TRBJ1-6, with D perhaps TRBD1 (6 bases). Germline-derived CDR1 and CDR2 are MNHNS and SASEGT. Trimming took 2 bases from V and 7 from J, leaving 18 bases between them. The CDR3 length is 17 residues. The CDR3 loop reads CASSELYRESANSPLHF. As DNA, the CDR3 is TGTGCCAGCAGTGAACTGTACAGGGAGTCGGCCAATTCACCCCTCCACTTT.

The chain has TRBV25-1 and TRBJ2-3; 8 positions agree with TRBD2. The germline V gene encodes CDR1 MGHDK and CDR2 SYGVNS. V was clipped by 5 bases and J by 3 bases; unmatched bases: 7. CDR3 length: 15 residues. The CDR3 is CASSYFSGKTDTQYF. The CDR3 DNA reads as TGTGCCAGCAGTTACTTTAGCGGGAAGACAGATACGCAGTATTTT.

This chain links TRBV30 with TRBJ2-7; possible D gene TRBD2, 5 bases. Per germline, CDR1 GTSNPN and CDR2 SVGIG (reference sequence). Trimming left V 5 bases short and J 7 bases short, with 21 bases between. The CDR3 has 14 amino acids. CDR3 sequence: CAWGHRWSPGEQYF. In DNA, the CDR3 is TGTGCCTGGGGCCATCGGTGGTCCCCGGGGGAGCAGTACTTC.

The V call is TRBV7-9, the J call TRBJ2-5; D uncertain. The germline gives CDR1 SEHNR, CDR2 FQNEAQ (reference sequence). The CDR3 extends over 15 amino acids. Trimming left V 4 bases short and J 4 bases short, with 16 bases between. The CDR3 DNA follows: TGTGCCAGCAGCTCCCGGGCGGTTGGGGTAGAGACCCAGTACTTC. It yields the protein CASSSRAVGVETQYF.

V usage is TRBV15 and J usage is TRBJ2-2, with 8 bases that match TRBD1. The trim removed 1 base at V and 5 bases at J, leaving 9 bases unmatched. This CDR3 region has 17 residues. Looked up from germline, CDR1 is LNHNV and CDR2 is YYDKDF (reference sequence). The DNA for the CDR3 is TGTGCCACCAGCAGAGGTGAAACAGGGGGACGGACCGGGGAGCTGTTTTTT. Protein product: CATSRGETGGRTGELFF. Variable domain in full (rest from reference TRBV15 and TRBJ2-2): DAMVIQNPRYQVTQFGKPVTLSCSQTLNHNVMYWYQQKSSQAPKLLFHYYDKDFNNEADTPDNFQSRRPNTSFCFLDIRSPGLGDTAMYLCATSRGETGGRTGELFFGEGSRLTVL.

The chain employs TRBV28 and TRBJ2-7; 11 nucleotides align to TRBD1. V dropped 3 bases and J dropped 9; count of bases not matched to a gene: 10. Germline V gene data show CDR1 as MDHEN and CDR2 as SYDVKM. The CDR3 sequence is 15 residues long. CDR3 region: CASSFRDRGAGTQYF. For the CDR3, the DNA is TGTGCCAGCAGTTTCAGGGACAGGGGGGCTGGGACGCAGTACTTC.

V and J are TRBV7-2 and TRBJ1-4; D unclear. Germline lookup yields CDR1 SGHTA and CDR2 FQGNSA. V was shortened by 8 bases and J by 8 bases, with 15 bases between the two germline ends. CDR3 length equals 13 residues. Here the CDR3 reads CASGRTIGEKLFF. CDR3 nucleotide sequence: TGTGCCAGCGGCCGGACGATTGGGGAAAAACTGTTTTTT. The whole variable domain, filled in from reference TRBV7-2 and TRBJ1-4, reads GAGVSQSPSNKVTEKGKDVELRCDPISGHTALYWYRQSLGQGLEFLIYFQGNSAPDKSGLPSDRFSAERTGGSVSTLTIQRTQQEDSAVYLCASGRTIGEKLFFGSGTQLSVL.

This clone was seen more than once but under ten times. J is TRBJ2-3 and V is TRBV11-2; no clear D gene. V lost 5 bases and J 0 bases, leaving 15 bases between the germline ends. This CDR3 is 16 amino acids long. CDR1 is SGHAT and CDR2 is FQNNGV in the germline V gene. The CDR3 spells CASSLLIDLSTDTQYF. For the CDR3, the DNA is TGTGCCAGCAGCCTCCTCATAGACCTTAGCACAGATACGCAGTATTTT.

The chain employs TRBV7-3 and TRBJ1-1, with a weak D call TRBD1 (6 bases). Germline V CDR1 and CDR2: SGHTA, FQGTGA. This CDR3 spans 18 amino acids. The germline V and J ends were trimmed by 2 bases and 1 base, with 20 bases remaining between them. CDR3: CASSLVDSGAKGNTEAFF. CDR3 bases: TGTGCCAGCAGCTTAGTGGACAGCGGGGCCAAGGGGAACACTGAAGCTTTCTTT.

The chain joins TRBV10-3 to TRBJ1-2; 7 bases line up with TRBD1. J was trimmed by 4 bases and V by 6 bases; bases with no gene match: 8. Looked up from germline, CDR1 is ENHRY and CDR2 is SYGVKD. The length of the CDR3 is 14 residues. CDR3 amino acids: CAIRLDREPYGYTF. CDR3 sequence (DNA): TGTGCCATCAGGCTAGACAGGGAACCCTATGGCTACACCTTC.

This clone was counted between two and nine times. The V gene is TRBV6-4, the J gene TRBJ2-6; D is unresolved. The CDR3 has 16 amino acids. Between the trimmed V and J ends, which lost 4 bases and 0 bases, there was a span of 10 bases. From germline, CDR1 is MRHNA and CDR2 SNTAGT. CDR3 in amino acids: CASSATESSGANVLTF. CDR3 bases: TGTGCCAGCAGTGCCACAGAGAGCTCTGGGGCCAACGTCCTGACTTTC.

V is TRBV18 and J is TRBJ1-2, with 11 bases lining up with TRBD1. After removal of 2 bases from V and 5 bases from J, the junction contained 4 bases not matched to a gene. Germline CDR1 reads KGHSH; CDR2 reads LQKENI. The CDR3 sequence is 15 residues long. In DNA form, the CDR3 reads TGTGCCAGCTCACCAGGGGGACAGGGGGAATATGGCTACACCTTC. It translates to CASSPGGQGEYGYTF.

On this clone: This probably arose from a read error, given a far larger clone one base away. In the same sample, other DNA sequences code for this CDR3. The V gene is TRBV7-9, the J gene TRBJ2-7; maybe TRBD1 (6 bases). CDR3 size: 14 residues. CDR1 and CDR2 (germline): SEHNR, FQNEAQ (reference sequence). The DNA for the CDR3 is TGTGCCAGCGGGAAAGGGGACATAGCCTACGAGCAGTACTTT. Protein: CASGKGDIAYEQYF.